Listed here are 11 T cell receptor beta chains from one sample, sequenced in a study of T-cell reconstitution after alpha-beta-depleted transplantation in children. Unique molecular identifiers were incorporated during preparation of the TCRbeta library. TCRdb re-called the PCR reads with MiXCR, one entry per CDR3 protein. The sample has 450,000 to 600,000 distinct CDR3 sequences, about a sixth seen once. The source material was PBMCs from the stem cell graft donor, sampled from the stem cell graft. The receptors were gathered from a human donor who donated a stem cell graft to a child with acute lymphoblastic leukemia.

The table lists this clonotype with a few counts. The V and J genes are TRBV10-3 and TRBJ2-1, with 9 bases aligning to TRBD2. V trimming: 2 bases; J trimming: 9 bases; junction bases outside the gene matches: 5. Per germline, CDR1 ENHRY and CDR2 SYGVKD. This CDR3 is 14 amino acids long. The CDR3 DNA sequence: TGTGCCATCAGTGAGAAGGGACTAGCTGCTGAGCAGTTCTTC. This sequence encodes CAISEKGLAAEQFF.

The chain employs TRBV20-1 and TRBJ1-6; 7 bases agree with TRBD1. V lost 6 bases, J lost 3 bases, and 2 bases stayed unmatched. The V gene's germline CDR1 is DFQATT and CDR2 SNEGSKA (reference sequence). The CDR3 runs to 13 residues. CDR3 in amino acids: CSADRDYNSPLHF. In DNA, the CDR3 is TGCAGTGCCGACAGGGACTATAATTCACCCCTCCACTTT.

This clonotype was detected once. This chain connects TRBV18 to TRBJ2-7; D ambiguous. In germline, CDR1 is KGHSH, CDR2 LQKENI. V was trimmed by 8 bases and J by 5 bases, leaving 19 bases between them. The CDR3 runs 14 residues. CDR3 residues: CASTRNGFRDEQYF. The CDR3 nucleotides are TGTGCCAGCACACGAAACGGGTTTCGCGACGAGCAGTACTTC.

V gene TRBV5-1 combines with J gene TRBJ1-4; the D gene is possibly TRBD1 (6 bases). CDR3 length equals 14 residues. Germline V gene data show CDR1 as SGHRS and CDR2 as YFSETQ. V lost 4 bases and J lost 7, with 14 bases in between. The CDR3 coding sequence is TGCGCCAGCAGCCCGGGGGCTTCTACTGAAAAACTGTTTTTT. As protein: CASSPGASTEKLFF. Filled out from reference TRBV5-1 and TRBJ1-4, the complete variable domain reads KAGVTQTPRYLIKTRGQQVTLSCSPISGHRSVSWYQQTPGQGLQFLFEYFSETQRNKGNFPGRFSGRQFSNSRSEMNVSTLELGDSALYLCASSPGASTEKLFFGSGTQLSVL.

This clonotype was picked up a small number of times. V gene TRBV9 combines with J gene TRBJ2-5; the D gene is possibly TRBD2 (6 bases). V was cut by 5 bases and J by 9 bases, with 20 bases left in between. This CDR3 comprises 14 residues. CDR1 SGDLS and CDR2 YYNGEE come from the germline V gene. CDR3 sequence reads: CASSLRGGGPPQYF. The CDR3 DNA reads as TGTGCCAGCAGTCTGAGGGGAGGAGGGCCCCCCCAGTACTTC.

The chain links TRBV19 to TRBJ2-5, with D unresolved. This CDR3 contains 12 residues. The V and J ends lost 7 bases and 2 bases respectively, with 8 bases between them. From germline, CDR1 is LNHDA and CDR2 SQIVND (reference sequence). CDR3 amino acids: CASTGTQETQYF. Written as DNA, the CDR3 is TGTGCCAGTACCGGAACGCAAGAGACCCAGTACTTC. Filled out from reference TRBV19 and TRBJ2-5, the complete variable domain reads DGGITQSPKYLFRKEGQNVTLSCEQNLNHDAMYWYRQDPGQGLRLIYYSQIVNDFQKGDIAEGYSVSREKKESFPLTVTSAQKNPTAFYLCASTGTQETQYFGPGTRLLVL.

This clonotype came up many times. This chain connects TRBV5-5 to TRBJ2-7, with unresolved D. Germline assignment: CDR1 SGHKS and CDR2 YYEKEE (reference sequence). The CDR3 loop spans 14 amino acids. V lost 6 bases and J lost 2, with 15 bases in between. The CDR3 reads CASTYSLTPYEQYF. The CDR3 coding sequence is TGTGCCAGCACCTATAGCCTAACACCCTACGAGCAGTACTTC.

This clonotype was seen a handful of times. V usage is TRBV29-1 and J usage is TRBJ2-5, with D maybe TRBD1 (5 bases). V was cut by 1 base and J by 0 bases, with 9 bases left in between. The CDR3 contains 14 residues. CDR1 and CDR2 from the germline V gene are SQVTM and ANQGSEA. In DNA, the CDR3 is TGCAGCGTTGAAGTCGAGGACAACCAAGAGACCCAGTACTTC. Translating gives CSVEVEDNQETQYF.

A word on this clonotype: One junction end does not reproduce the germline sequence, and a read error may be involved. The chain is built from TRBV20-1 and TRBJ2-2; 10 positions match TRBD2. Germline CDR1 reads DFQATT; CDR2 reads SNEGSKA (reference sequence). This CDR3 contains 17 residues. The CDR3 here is CCARWASGRVRTGELFF. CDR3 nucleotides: TGCTGTGCTAGATGGGCTAGCGGGAGAGTGAGGACCGGGGAGCTGTTTTTT.

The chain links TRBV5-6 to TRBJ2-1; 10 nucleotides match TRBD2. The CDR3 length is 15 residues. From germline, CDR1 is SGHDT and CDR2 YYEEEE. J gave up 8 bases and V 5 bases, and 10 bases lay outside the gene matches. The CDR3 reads CASRFTSGNNYEQFF. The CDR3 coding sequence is TGTGCCAGCAGGTTTACTAGCGGGAATAACTATGAGCAGTTCTTC.

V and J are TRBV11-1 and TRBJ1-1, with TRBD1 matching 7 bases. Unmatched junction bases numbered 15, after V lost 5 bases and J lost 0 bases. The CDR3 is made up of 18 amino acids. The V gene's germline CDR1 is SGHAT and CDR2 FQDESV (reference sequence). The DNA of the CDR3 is TGTGCCAGCAGCGTAACCCAGGGGGACACAATAATGAACACTGAAGCTTTCTTT. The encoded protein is CASSVTQGDTIMNTEAFF.